The 21 T cell receptor beta chains below were found in one sample sequenced in a study of control samples from healthy donors and cancer patients. The protocol was immunoSEQ multiplex PCR, while the TCRdb copy is restricted to in-frame clones and leaves out a portion. The sample consists of approximately 210,000 clones, around 93% of them appearing once. The sequenced material came from blood. The receptors shown here come from a man in his thirties or forties in good health.

The chain is built from TRBV4-1 and TRBJ1-2; a possible D gene is TRBD1 (6 bases). Trimming stripped 5 bases from V and 5 bases from J, with 18 bases between. CDR1 MGHRA and CDR2 YSYEKL come from the germline V gene. This CDR3 is built from 15 residues. This CDR3 is CASSSGEGVKYGYTF. As DNA, the CDR3 is TGCGCCAGCAGCTCCGGGGAGGGGGTTAAGTATGGCTACACCTTC.

V is TRBV19 and J is TRBJ2-7; TRBD1 agrees at 10 bases. The junction had 16 bases not matched to a gene; V was cut back by 4 bases and J by 1 base. The CDR3 covers 19 residues. Germline CDR1 is LNHDA and CDR2 is SQIVND (reference sequence). As DNA, the CDR3 is TGTGCCAGTAGTACTCCCGGGACAGGGGCCTCCAGTCGATCCTACGAGCAGTACTTC. Encoded protein: CASSTPGTGASSRSYEQYF.

The CDR3 DNA reads as TGTGCCAGCAGTGCCCGGACAGGGACCGGGCGGCCCTACGAGCAGTACTTC. Amino acids: CASSARTGTGRPYEQYF. The chain employs TRBV6-1 and TRBJ2-7, with 8 bases identical to TRBD1. Germline values: CDR1 MNHNS, CDR2 SASEGT. The CDR3 has 17 amino acids. V gave up 4 bases and J gave up 2 bases; unmatched junction bases: 13.

The CDR3 region is CASSPSAGTDEQFF. The CDR3, as DNA: TGTGCCAGCTCACCCTCGGCGGGGACTGATGAGCAGTTCTTC. V and J are TRBV18 and TRBJ2-1; a weak D match, TRBD2 (6 bases). From germline, CDR1 is KGHSH and CDR2 LQKENI. Trimming cost V 3 bases and J 8 bases, with 14 bases left between them. This CDR3 has 14 residues.

Here the CDR3 DNA reads TGCAGCGTCAAAGGGGACAGGGGGTCGGCTTTCTTT. Translating gives CSVKGDRGSAFF. The genes are TRBV29-1 and TRBJ1-1; TRBD1 aligns across 11 bases. The CDR3 is 12 residues long. The germline gives CDR1 SQVTM, CDR2 ANQGSEA. V was pared by 6 bases and J by 11 bases, with 8 bases of the junction left unmatched.

The table lists this clone with a count of one. The genes are TRBV5-4 and TRBJ2-1, with 8 bases lining up with TRBD1. Trimming removed 0 bases from V and 4 bases from J; junction bases left unmatched: 3. The germline CDR1 and CDR2 sequences are SGHNT and YYREEE (reference sequence). There are 15 residues in the CDR3. The CDR3 here is CASSLGTGRYNEQFF. DNA of the CDR3: TGTGCCAGCAGCTTGGGGACAGGGAGATACAATGAGCAGTTCTTC.

V is TRBV7-9 and J is TRBJ1-6; D is ambiguous. Germline assignment: CDR1 SEHNR and CDR2 FQNEAQ (reference sequence). Trimming stripped 4 bases from V and 0 bases from J, with 13 bases between. This CDR3 comprises 17 residues. Here the CDR3 DNA reads TGTGCCAGCAGCTCAACGACACAAAGCTCCTATAATTCACCCCTCCACTTT. This codes for CASSSTTQSSYNSPLHF. Full variable domain (remainder filled in from reference TRBV7-9 and TRBJ1-6): DTGVSQNPRHKITKRGQNVTFRCDPISEHNRLYWYRQTLGQGPEFLTYFQNEAQLEKSRLLSDRFSAERPKGSFSTLEIQRTEQGDSAMYLCASSSTTQSSYNSPLHFGNGTRLTVT.

The count of this clone is one. The rearrangement uses TRBV9 and TRBJ1-1; TRBD1 might be the D (6 bases). The V end lost 3 bases, the J end lost 0 bases, and 12 bases lay between the germline ends. The V gene's germline CDR1 is SGDLS and CDR2 YYNGEE. This CDR3 contains 15 residues. This CDR3 reads CASSAEQGLNTEAFF. The CDR3 DNA reads as TGTGCCAGCAGCGCAGAGCAGGGGCTGAACACTGAAGCTTTCTTT. Combining the CDR3 with reference TRBV9 and TRBJ1-1 gives the whole variable domain DSGVTQTPKHLITATGQRVTLRCSPRSGDLSVYWYQQSLDQGLQFLIQYYNGEERAKGNILERFSAQQFPDLHSELNLSSLELGDSALYFCASSAEQGLNTEAFFGQGTRLTVV.

J is TRBJ1-4 and V is TRBV27, with 7 bases lining up with TRBD1. The length of the CDR3 is 15 residues. V dropped 2 bases and J dropped 8; count of bases not matched to a gene: 8. Germline CDR1 MNHEY, CDR2 SMNVEV (reference sequence). CDR3 amino acids: CASSLQGGGLEKLFF. The CDR3 DNA follows: TGTGCCAGCAGTTTACAGGGGGGGGGTCTAGAAAAACTGTTTTTT.

In the case of this clone: The same CDR3 is also encoded by other DNA sequences in this sample. The V gene is TRBV3-1 (or the pseudogene TRBV3-2), the J gene TRBJ1-5; D remains unclear. The germline V gene encodes CDR1 LGHDT and CDR2 YNNKEL (reference sequence). This CDR3 has 13 residues. V was cut by 0 bases and J by 6 bases, with 6 bases left in between. The CDR3 sequence: CASSQDQRQPQHF. The CDR3, as DNA: TGTGCCAGCAGCCAAGATCAGCGTCAGCCCCAGCATTTT.

The CDR3 is CASSLRVGTGDYSPLHF. The DNA of the CDR3 is TGCGCCAGCAGCCTGAGGGTAGGGACAGGGGACTATTCACCCCTCCACTTT. The genes are TRBV5-1 and TRBJ1-6; TRBD1 matches at 10 bases. V lost 4 bases, J lost 8 bases, and 12 bases stayed unmatched. The CDR3 runs to 17 residues. Germline V lookup: CDR1 SGHRS, CDR2 YFSETQ.

The chain carries TRBV25-1 and TRBJ1-1; D is unresolved. The CDR3 has 14 amino acids. V was pared by 2 bases and J by 1 base, with 8 bases between. CDR1 and CDR2 from the germline V gene are MGHDK and SYGVNS. The CDR3 bases are TGTGCCAGCAGTGAACGGGCAACGAACACTGAAGCTTTCTTT. It yields the protein CASSERATNTEAFF. The full variable domain, with the rest looked up from reference TRBV25-1 and TRBJ1-1, is EADIYQTPRYLVIGTGKKITLECSQTMGHDKMYWYQQDPGMELHLIHYSYGVNSTEKGDLSSESTVSRIRTEHFPLTLESARPSHTSQYLCASSERATNTEAFFGQGTRLTVV.

This rearrangement joins TRBV2 to TRBJ2-3; the match to TRBD1 covers 8 bases. With V trimmed by 6 bases and J by 3 bases, 2 bases remained unmatched. This CDR3 is built from 13 residues. Germline V CDR1 and CDR2: SNHLY, FYNNEI. The CDR3 loop is CASSGQGTDTQYF. CDR3 nucleotides: TGTGCCAGCAGCGGACAGGGTACAGATACGCAGTATTTT.

The rearrangement uses TRBV9 and TRBJ1-5; D gene unclear. There are 13 residues in the CDR3. Trimming took off 3 bases at V and 2 bases at J, with 6 bases between the two ends. The germline V gene encodes CDR1 SGDLS and CDR2 YYNGEE. CDR3 sequence (DNA): TGTGCCAGCAGCGGGACTGGCAATCAGCCCCAGCATTTT. Amino acids: CASSGTGNQPQHF. Full variable domain (remainder filled in from reference TRBV9 and TRBJ1-5): DSGVTQTPKHLITATGQRVTLRCSPRSGDLSVYWYQQSLDQGLQFLIQYYNGEERAKGNILERFSAQQFPDLHSELNLSSLELGDSALYFCASSGTGNQPQHFGDGTRLSIL.

V and J are TRBV21-1 and TRBJ1-1. TRBV21-1 is noted as a pseudogene. The CDR3 consists of 15 residues. The CDR3, as DNA: TGTGCCAGCAACGTATCGGCCAGGGAGCCCACTGAAGCTTTCTTT. It is translated as CASNVSAREPTEAFF.

The chain employs TRBV6-5 and TRBJ1-6, with a weak D call TRBD1 (6 bases). From germline, CDR1 is MNHEY and CDR2 SVGAGI. The CDR3 totals 15 residues. V lost 7 bases and J 9 bases, leaving 19 bases between the germline ends. CDR3 in amino acids: CASIPRAGEGSPLHF. CDR3 in DNA: TGTGCCAGCATCCCGAGGGCAGGGGAGGGTTCACCCCTCCACTTT.

The rearrangement links TRBV7-9 to TRBJ2-1; D uncertain. The V and J ends lost 1 base and 7 bases respectively, with 11 bases between them. The germline V gene encodes CDR1 SEHNR and CDR2 FQNEAQ (reference sequence). This CDR3 has 14 residues. This CDR3 reads CASSLGTPENEQFF. As DNA, the CDR3 is TGTGCCAGCAGCTTAGGAACACCGGAAAATGAGCAGTTCTTC.

This chain joins TRBV10-2 and TRBJ2-7; D is uncertain. Trimming cost V 3 bases and J 3 bases, with 6 bases left between them. The CDR3 loop spans 12 amino acids. Germline V gene lookup returns CDR1 WSHSY and CDR2 SAAADI. The DNA of the CDR3 is TGCGCCAGCAGTGAAAAAGACTACGAGCAGTACTTC. Protein product: CASSEKDYEQYF.

The chain has TRBV2 and TRBJ1-1, with D possibly matching TRBD1 (6 bases). The CDR3 covers 15 residues. V was clipped by 4 bases and J by 4 bases, with 16 bases between them. Looked up from germline, CDR1 is SNHLY and CDR2 is FYNNEI. The CDR3 loop is CASSGQGLYGTEAFF. The CDR3 DNA sequence: TGTGCCAGCAGTGGGCAGGGGTTGTATGGCACTGAAGCTTTCTTT.

The V and J genes are TRBV4-1 and TRBJ2-6; possibly TRBD1 for D (5 bases). Germline V gene data show CDR1 as MGHRA and CDR2 as YSYEKL. The CDR3 totals 17 residues. The germline V and J ends were trimmed by 0 bases and 0 bases, with 9 bases remaining between them. This CDR3 reads CASSQERTSSGANVLTF. The CDR3 bases are TGCGCCAGCAGCCAAGAACGGACATCCTCTGGGGCCAACGTCCTGACTTTC.

CDR3 loop: CASSLWETPTYGYTF. CDR3 in DNA: TGTGCCAGCTCACTTTGGGAGACCCCAACTTATGGCTACACCTTC. V and J are TRBV18 and TRBJ1-2; D gene uncertain. This CDR3 region has 15 residues. Germline-derived CDR1 and CDR2 are KGHSH and LQKENI. Trimming took off 4 bases at V and 5 bases at J, with 17 bases between the two ends.